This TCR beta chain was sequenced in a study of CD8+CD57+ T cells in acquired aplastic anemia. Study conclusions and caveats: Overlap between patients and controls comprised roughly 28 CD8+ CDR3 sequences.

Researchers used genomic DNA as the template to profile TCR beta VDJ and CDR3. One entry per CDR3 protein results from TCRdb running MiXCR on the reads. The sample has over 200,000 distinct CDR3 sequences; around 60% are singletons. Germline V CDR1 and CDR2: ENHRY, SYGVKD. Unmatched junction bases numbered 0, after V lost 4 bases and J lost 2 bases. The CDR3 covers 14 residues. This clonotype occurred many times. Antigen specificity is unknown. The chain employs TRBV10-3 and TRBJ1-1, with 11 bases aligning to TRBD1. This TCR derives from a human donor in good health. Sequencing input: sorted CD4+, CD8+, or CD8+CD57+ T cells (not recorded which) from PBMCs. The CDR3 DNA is TGTGCCATCAGTGGGACAGGGGGCAACACTGAAGCTTTCTTT. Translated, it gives CAISGTGGNTEAFF.